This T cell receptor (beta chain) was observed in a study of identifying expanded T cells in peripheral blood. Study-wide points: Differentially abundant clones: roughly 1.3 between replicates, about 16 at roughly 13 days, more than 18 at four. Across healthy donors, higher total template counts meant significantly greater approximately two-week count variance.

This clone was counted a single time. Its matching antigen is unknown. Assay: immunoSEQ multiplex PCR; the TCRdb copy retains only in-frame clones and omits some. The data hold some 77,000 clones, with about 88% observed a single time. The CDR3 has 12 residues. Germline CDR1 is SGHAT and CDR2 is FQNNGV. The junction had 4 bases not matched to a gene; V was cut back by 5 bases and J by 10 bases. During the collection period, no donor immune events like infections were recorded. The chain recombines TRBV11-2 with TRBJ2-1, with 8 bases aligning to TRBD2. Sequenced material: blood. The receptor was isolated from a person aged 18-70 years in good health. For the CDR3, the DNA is TGTGCCAGCAGCCCGGGGGGGAACGAGCAGTTCTTC. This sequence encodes CASSPGGNEQFF.